This entry features one T cell receptor beta chain sequence. This clone's antigen is unknown. Base quality data are lacking; no much larger clone is found one base away. Two independent genomic DNA replicates were amplified for each sample, with approximately 0.5 ug used for blood and about 1.5 ug for tumor or normal breast. TCRB sequencing of genomic DNA was carried out with the ImmunoSeq Intro kit according to the manufacturer's instructions. Multiplex PCR was run for 31 cycles using proprietary primers and spike-in control sequences for absolute quantification. Single-end 150-bp reads were used to sequence an 87-bp fragment covering the CDR3 and the flanking V and J genes. Each lane of an Illumina MiSeq running version 3.0 chemistry carried seven multiplexed samples, with two replicates apiece. The authors' analysis ran thus. Raw data were processed by the vendor's proprietary pipeline, with both replicates merged into one result per sample. Productive rearrangements sharing the V-gene family, CDR3 amino acid sequence and J-gene segment were defined as clonotypes. Clonality was computed as 1 minus the normalized Shannon entropy (Pielou evenness) of TCRB abundances. To estimate T cell density, the total number of templates was divided by the number of input cells, which was inferred from the amount of DNA input. Recon was used with default parameters to estimate total repertoire diversity and clonality. Tumor-enriched clonotypes were defined as having over 0.1% abundance in tumor and at least 32-fold higher abundance than in normal breast. TCRdb retrieved this table from immuneACCESS and kept in-frame rearrangements only. Not all clones are present; in checked studies, unresolved V genes account for under half, and no reason is known for the remainder. For V, J and clone size, that table is used; D and trimming come from the DNA. The sample has 45,000 to 65,000 clones on record, roughly 78% of them singletons. Around 3.4% of the sample is held by the ten biggest clonotypes.

The study profiled bulk TCR beta-chain repertoires in matched peripheral blood, tumor and adjacent normal breast tissue taken from around 15 patients with early-stage breast cancer. Before surgery, roughly 5-10 mL of whole blood was collected in EDTA tubes and processed within 2 hours. Peripheral blood mononuclear cells were isolated by Ficoll-Paque centrifugation in SepMate-50 tubes. PBMCs were cryopreserved in around 90% FBS with approximately 10% DMSO in aliquots of about 1.8 to 4.5 million cells and stored in liquid nitrogen. Genomic DNA was extracted with the Qiagen AllPrep DNA/RNA Mini kit. These data are taken from a study of early stage breast cancer tumors (dated by TCRdb to about 2017). The study in broad terms: Of the approximately 15 invasive breast tumors, roughly eleven were found to be estrogen receptor-positive, progesterone receptor-positive and HER2-negative. Of the approximately 12 ER+/PR+/HER2- tumors, eight were classified as invasive ductal carcinomas and four as invasive lobular carcinomas. On average, each sample got 7.5 to 10-fold read coverage. A total of roughly 2.5 million templates, representing almost 1,100,000 unique clonotypes, were detected across all samples.

Broader findings and caveats from the paper: Chain pairing and functional markers such as CD4, CD8 and FOXP3 were missed by bulk genomic DNA sequencing of unsorted cells. Because the cohort was small, analysis by tumor subtype was not possible. Compared with adjacent normal breast tissue, tumors had roughly 2.5-fold higher T cell density and higher clonality. Repertoires from blood and normal breast were more alike than repertoires from blood and tumor, and in 14 of 16 patients, comparing each tissue with blood separated tumor from normal. Enriched TCRB sequences shared across patients were mostly commonly generated sequences, unlikely to play an important role in the tumor microenvironment.

V and J are trimmed by 4 bases and 4 bases, and the gene matches miss 14 bases of the junction. The CDR3 numbers 17 residues from cysteine through phenylalanine. The read is trimmed to its CDR3 DNA, 51 bases read in frame from base 1. According to the germline V gene, CDR1 reads SGHRS and CDR2 reads YFSETQ. The sequenced material came from blood. The TCR comes from a person in their 40s with breast cancer. Recombination linked TRBV5-1 to TRBJ2-3; 8 junctional bases match TRBD2. The DNA sequence is TGCGCCAGCAGCCCCCCGGGAGGGAGCGGGTTTTCAGATACGCAGTATTTT. It encodes CASSPPGGSGFSDTQYF. This CDR3, with the reference TRBV5-1 and TRBJ2-3 proteins standing in past its ends, gives the full variable domain KAGVTQTPRYLIKTRGQQVTLSCSPISGHRSVSWYQQTPGQGLQFLFEYFSETQRNKGNFPGRFSGRQFSNSRSEMNVSTLELGDSALYLCASSPPGGSGFSDTQYFGPGTRLTVL.